This note documents a single T cell receptor (beta chain) sequence. Its antigen is not known. The PCR ran on 60 Vbeta and 13 Jbeta primers. TCRdb keeps only in-frame clones here, not all; method: immunoSEQ multiplex PCR. This sample has 120,000 or so clones, with around 80% found just once. These data originate in a study of cytomegalovirus exposure and HLA in healthy donors. Whole-study findings and limits: Other equally common chains were less clonally expanded than HLA-associated TCR beta chains, a later analysis showed.

V lost 4 bases and J lost 4; bases outside the gene matches: 5. The CDR3 spans 15 residues. Germline V gene sequence: CDR1 SEHNR, CDR2 FQNEAQ (reference sequence). The chain joins TRBV7-9 to TRBJ1-5; 9 bases map to TRBD1. The source material was PBMCs. This TCR was sampled from a woman in her 50s in good health and CMV-seropositive. The CDR3 nucleotides read TGTGCCAGCAGCTCTACCGGGACAGGGAATCAGCCCCAGCATTTT. The encoded protein is CASSSTGTGNQPQHF.